These T cell receptor beta chains were read from a single sample in a study of control samples from healthy donors and cancer patients. The method was immunoSEQ multiplex PCR; TCRdb's version includes in-frame clones alone and lacks a portion of them. The table includes more than 150,000 clones, approximately 95% detected once. Sequenced input: blood. The receptors come from a man aged 18-30 years in good health. Each CDR3 is given with its conserved first and last residue. D genes are given only for firm matches. Clone size is stated in some rows and not others, as once, few, many or a class when expanded.

v_gene: TRBV5-6
abundance: .
d_gene: .
j_gene: TRBJ1-6
CDR3aa: CASSLQGGSSPLHF

v_gene: TRBV7-2
abundance: .
d_gene: .
j_gene: TRBJ1-2
CDR3aa: CASRGDGYTF

v_gene: TRBV2
abundance: .
d_gene: .
j_gene: TRBJ1-6
CDR3aa: CASSPRSIYNSPLHF

v_gene: TRBV11-2
abundance: .
d_gene: .
j_gene: TRBJ1-6
CDR3aa: CASSLDPQGEALHF

v_gene: TRBV6-5
abundance: .
d_gene: .
j_gene: TRBJ2-7
CDR3aa: CATTRAFEQYF

v_gene: TRBV24-1
abundance: .
d_gene: .
j_gene: TRBJ2-7
CDR3aa: CATVGGDSSYEQYF

v_gene: TRBV19
abundance: .
d_gene: .
j_gene: TRBJ2-4
CDR3aa: CASSKGGGLGNIQYF

v_gene: TRBV6-5
abundance: .
d_gene: TRBD1
j_gene: TRBJ2-7
CDR3aa: CASRQAGQGFYEQYF

v_gene: TRBV18
abundance: .
d_gene: .
j_gene: TRBJ2-3
CDR3aa: CASSPGHKGSTDTQYF

v_gene: TRBV2
abundance: .
d_gene: .
j_gene: TRBJ2-7
CDR3aa: CASRGSEQYF

v_gene: TRBV14
abundance: .
d_gene: .
j_gene: TRBJ1-2
CDR3aa: CASSQSHEGYTF

v_gene: TRBV5-6
abundance: .
d_gene: .
j_gene: TRBJ2-4
CDR3aa: CASSLRVSKNIQYF

v_gene: TRBV6-1
abundance: .
d_gene: .
j_gene: TRBJ1-2
CDR3aa: CASSEALSVNYGYTF

v_gene: TRBV30
abundance: few
d_gene: TRBD2
j_gene: TRBJ2-7
CDR3aa: CAWTSGGLYEQYF

v_gene: TRBV6-1
abundance: .
d_gene: .
j_gene: TRBJ2-7
CDR3aa: CASSETYLAEQYF

v_gene: TRBV7-2
abundance: .
d_gene: .
j_gene: TRBJ2-7
CDR3aa: CASSPGPLGYEQYF

v_gene: TRBV19
abundance: .
d_gene: .
j_gene: TRBJ1-5
CDR3aa: CASTGRLGLSNKSNQPQHF

v_gene: TRBV12-3/TRBV12-4
abundance: .
d_gene: TRBD2
j_gene: TRBJ2-1
CDR3aa: CASSPGTSDEQFF

v_gene: TRBV5-5
abundance: .
d_gene: .
j_gene: TRBJ1-1
CDR3aa: CASSSFGGGGTEAFF

v_gene: TRBV18
abundance: .
d_gene: .
j_gene: TRBJ1-3
CDR3aa: CASSPNTGNAGNTIYF

v_gene: TRBV7-9
abundance: .
d_gene: .
j_gene: TRBJ2-4
CDR3aa: CASSSSQELAKNIQYF

v_gene: TRBV28
abundance: .
d_gene: .
j_gene: TRBJ1-1
CDR3aa: CASSLIIQGRKATHPLKLVF

v_gene: TRBV30
abundance: .
d_gene: .
j_gene: TRBJ2-3
CDR3aa: CAWIKGVGGTDTQYF

v_gene: TRBV11-2
abundance: .
d_gene: TRBD2
j_gene: TRBJ2-2
CDR3aa: CASSPRRGGEAGELFF

v_gene: TRBV5-1
abundance: .
d_gene: .
j_gene: TRBJ1-1
CDR3aa: CASSAGTPLNTEAFF

v_gene: TRBV10-2
abundance: once
d_gene: .
j_gene: TRBJ1-4
CDR3aa: CASRTNEKLFF

v_gene: TRBV24-1
abundance: .
d_gene: TRBD1
j_gene: TRBJ1-2
CDR3aa: CATSEAGTVSYGYTF

v_gene: TRBV11-2
abundance: .
d_gene: .
j_gene: TRBJ2-1
CDR3aa: CASSGAQGTGYNEQFF

v_gene: TRBV9
abundance: .
d_gene: .
j_gene: TRBJ2-2
CDR3aa: CASSVQGGGGELFF

v_gene: TRBV18
abundance: .
d_gene: TRBD1
j_gene: TRBJ1-6
CDR3aa: CASTRDRRYNSPLHF

v_gene: TRBV5-1
abundance: .
d_gene: .
j_gene: TRBJ1-1
CDR3aa: CASSITGTSEAFF

v_gene: TRBV4-2
abundance: .
d_gene: .
j_gene: TRBJ2-3
CDR3aa: CASNLEGATDTQYF

v_gene: TRBV6-4
abundance: .
d_gene: .
j_gene: TRBJ2-1
CDR3aa: CASAQIGGYNEQFF

v_gene: TRBV19
abundance: .
d_gene: TRBD1
j_gene: TRBJ1-6
CDR3aa: CASRSGTGRLRNSPLHF

v_gene: TRBV7-9
abundance: .
d_gene: .
j_gene: TRBJ2-7
CDR3aa: CASSPPSSGVGEQYF

v_gene: TRBV7-9
abundance: .
d_gene: TRBD2
j_gene: TRBJ2-3
CDR3aa: CASSSTGTSSTDTQYF

v_gene: TRBV20-1
abundance: .
d_gene: .
j_gene: TRBJ2-7
CDR3aa: CSASRGAYEQYF

v_gene: TRBV5-1
abundance: .
d_gene: TRBD1
j_gene: TRBJ1-2
CDR3aa: CATYNRGTGNNYGYTF

v_gene: TRBV12-5
abundance: .
d_gene: TRBD1
j_gene: TRBJ1-3
CDR3aa: CASGPQGAGGNTIYF

v_gene: TRBV7-9
abundance: .
d_gene: .
j_gene: TRBJ1-6
CDR3aa: CASRRTDRSPLHF

v_gene: TRBV19
abundance: .
d_gene: .
j_gene: TRBJ1-2
CDR3aa: CASMGTVNNYGYTF

v_gene: TRBV6-6
abundance: .
d_gene: .
j_gene: TRBJ1-1
CDR3aa: CASSYIPGDNTEAFF

v_gene: TRBV7-3
abundance: .
d_gene: .
j_gene: TRBJ2-2
CDR3aa: CASSTFTGELFF

v_gene: TRBV7-2
abundance: .
d_gene: .
j_gene: TRBJ2-7
CDR3aa: CASSQTRHEQYF

v_gene: TRBV18
abundance: few
d_gene: .
j_gene: TRBJ1-5
CDR3aa: CASSPQGDYQPQHF

v_gene: TRBV6-5
abundance: .
d_gene: TRBD1
j_gene: TRBJ1-5
CDR3aa: CASSSTGGAYQPQHF

v_gene: TRBV10-3
abundance: once
d_gene: .
j_gene: TRBJ1-3
CDR3aa: CAIRGESGNTIYF

v_gene: TRBV19
abundance: .
d_gene: .
j_gene: TRBJ2-7
CDR3aa: CASSMAPSYEQYF

v_gene: TRBV29-1
abundance: once
d_gene: .
j_gene: TRBJ1-1
CDR3aa: CSVGGKAEAFF

v_gene: TRBV28
abundance: .
d_gene: .
j_gene: TRBJ2-7
CDR3aa: CASSPRGTYEQYF

v_gene: TRBV18
abundance: .
d_gene: .
j_gene: TRBJ2-2
CDR3aa: CASSPPGPTGELFF

v_gene: TRBV28
abundance: .
d_gene: TRBD1
j_gene: TRBJ2-3
CDR3aa: CASRRDRGTDTQYF

v_gene: TRBV13
abundance: .
d_gene: TRBD1
j_gene: TRBJ1-2
CDR3aa: CASSLRETGHPYGYTF

v_gene: TRBV27
abundance: .
d_gene: .
j_gene: TRBJ2-1
CDR3aa: CASSSAGASTNEQFF